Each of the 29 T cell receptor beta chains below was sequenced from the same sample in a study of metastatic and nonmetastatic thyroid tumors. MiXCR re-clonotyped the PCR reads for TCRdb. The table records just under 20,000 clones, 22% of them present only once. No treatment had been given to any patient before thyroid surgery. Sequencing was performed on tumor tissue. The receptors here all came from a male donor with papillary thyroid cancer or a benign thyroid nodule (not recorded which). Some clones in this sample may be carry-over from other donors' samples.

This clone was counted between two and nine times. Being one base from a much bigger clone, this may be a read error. Written as DNA, the CDR3 is TGCAGCGTTAGGGCTATCAGCTACGAGCAGTACTTC. It yields the protein CSVRAISYEQYF. V and J are TRBV29-1 and TRBJ2-7, with no clear D. V lost 5 bases and J lost 3, with 11 bases in between. Germline-derived CDR1 and CDR2 are SQVTM and ANQGSEA. CDR3 length equals 12 residues.

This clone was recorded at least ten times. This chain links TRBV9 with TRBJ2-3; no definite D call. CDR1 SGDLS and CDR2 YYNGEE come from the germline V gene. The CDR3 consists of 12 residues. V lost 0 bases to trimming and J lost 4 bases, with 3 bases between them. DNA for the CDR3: TGTGCCAGCAGCGTAGTTCCAGATACGCAGTATTTT. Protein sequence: CASSVVPDTQYF.

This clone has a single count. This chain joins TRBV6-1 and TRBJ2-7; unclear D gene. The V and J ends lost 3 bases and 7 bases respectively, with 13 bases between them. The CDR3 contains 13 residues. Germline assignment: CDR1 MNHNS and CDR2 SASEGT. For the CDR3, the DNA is TGTGCCAGCAGTGAGGGCCTGAGTAGAGAGCAGTACTTC. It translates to CASSEGLSREQYF.

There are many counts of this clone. CDR3 amino acids: CAISDPAAGGGKLFF. The CDR3 coding sequence is TGTGCCATCAGTGACCCGGCCGCAGGGGGGGGAAAACTGTTTTTT. V usage is TRBV10-3 and J usage is TRBJ1-4, with 7 bases that match TRBD1. CDR3 length: 15 amino acids. The germline V gene encodes CDR1 ENHRY and CDR2 SYGVKD. Trimming removed 3 bases from V and 10 bases from J; junction bases left unmatched: 11.

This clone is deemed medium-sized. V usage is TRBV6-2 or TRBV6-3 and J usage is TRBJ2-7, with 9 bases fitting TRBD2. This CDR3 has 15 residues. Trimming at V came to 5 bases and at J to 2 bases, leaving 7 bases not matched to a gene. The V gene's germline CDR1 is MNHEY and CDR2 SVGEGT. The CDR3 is CASSPLSGRTYEQYF. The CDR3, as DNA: TGTGCCAGCAGTCCTCTTAGCGGGAGAACCTACGAGCAGTACTTC.

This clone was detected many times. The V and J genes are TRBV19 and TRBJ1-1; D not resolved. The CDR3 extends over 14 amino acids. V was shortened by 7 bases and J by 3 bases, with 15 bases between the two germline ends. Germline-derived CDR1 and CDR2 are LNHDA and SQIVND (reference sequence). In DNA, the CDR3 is TGTGCCAGTACCCGGGCCAAAACGGACACTGAAGCTTTCTTT. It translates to CASTRAKTDTEAFF.

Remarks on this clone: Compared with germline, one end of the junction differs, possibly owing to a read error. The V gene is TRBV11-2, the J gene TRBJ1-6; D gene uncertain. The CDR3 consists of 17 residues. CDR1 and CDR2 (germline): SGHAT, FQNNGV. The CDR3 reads CTSCLVLGVSYNSPLHF. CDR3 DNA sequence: TGTACCAGCTGCTTAGTACTCGGGGTCTCCTATAATTCACCCCTCCACTTT.

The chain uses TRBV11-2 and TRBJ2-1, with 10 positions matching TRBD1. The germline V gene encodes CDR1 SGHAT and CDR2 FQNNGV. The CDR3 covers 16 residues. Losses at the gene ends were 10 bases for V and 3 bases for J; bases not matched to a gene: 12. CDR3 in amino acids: CANIFVGTGVYNEQFF. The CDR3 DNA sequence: TGTGCCAACATCTTCGTTGGGACAGGGGTCTACAATGAGCAGTTCTTC.

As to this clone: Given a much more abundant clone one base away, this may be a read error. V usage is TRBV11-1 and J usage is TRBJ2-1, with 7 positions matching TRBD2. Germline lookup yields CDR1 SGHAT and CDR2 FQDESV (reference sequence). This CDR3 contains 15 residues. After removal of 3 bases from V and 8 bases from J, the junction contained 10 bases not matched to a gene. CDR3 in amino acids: CASSFPTSVSDEQFF. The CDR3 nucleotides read TGTGCCAGCAGCTTTCCCACTAGCGTGAGTGATGAGCAGTTCTTC.

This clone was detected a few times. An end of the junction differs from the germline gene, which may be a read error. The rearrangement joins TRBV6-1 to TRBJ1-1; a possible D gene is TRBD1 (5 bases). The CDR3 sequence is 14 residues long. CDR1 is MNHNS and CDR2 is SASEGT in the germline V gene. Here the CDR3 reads CAGSARTPQTEALF. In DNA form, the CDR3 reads TGTGCCGGCAGTGCCCGGACACCCCAAACTGAAGCTTTATTT.

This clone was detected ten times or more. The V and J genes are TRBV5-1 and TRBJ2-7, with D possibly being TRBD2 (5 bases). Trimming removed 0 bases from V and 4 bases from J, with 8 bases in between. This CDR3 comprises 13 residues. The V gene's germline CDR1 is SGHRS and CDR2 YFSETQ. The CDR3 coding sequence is TGCGCCAGCAGCTTGGCCGAGGGTTACGAGCAGTACTTC. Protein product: CASSLAEGYEQYF.

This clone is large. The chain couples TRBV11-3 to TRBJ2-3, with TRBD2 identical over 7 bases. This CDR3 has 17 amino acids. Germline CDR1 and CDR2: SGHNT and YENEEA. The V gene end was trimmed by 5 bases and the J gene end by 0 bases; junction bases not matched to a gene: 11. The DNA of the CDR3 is TGTGCCAGCAGCCTTTGGAGCGCGGGAGAGAGCACAGATACGCAGTATTTT. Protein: CASSLWSAGESTDTQYF.

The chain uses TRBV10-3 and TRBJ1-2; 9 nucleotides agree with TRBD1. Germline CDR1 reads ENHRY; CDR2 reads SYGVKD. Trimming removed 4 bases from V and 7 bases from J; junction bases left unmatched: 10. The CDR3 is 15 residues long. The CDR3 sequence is CAISGVQGAPTGYTF. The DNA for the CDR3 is TGTGCCATCAGTGGGGTACAGGGGGCGCCGACTGGCTACACCTTC.

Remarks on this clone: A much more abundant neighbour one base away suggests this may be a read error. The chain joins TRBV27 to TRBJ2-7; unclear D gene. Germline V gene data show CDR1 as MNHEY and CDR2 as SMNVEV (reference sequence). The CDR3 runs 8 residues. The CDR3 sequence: CASGPPRV. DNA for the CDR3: TGTGCCAGCGGGCCCCCCCGAGTC.

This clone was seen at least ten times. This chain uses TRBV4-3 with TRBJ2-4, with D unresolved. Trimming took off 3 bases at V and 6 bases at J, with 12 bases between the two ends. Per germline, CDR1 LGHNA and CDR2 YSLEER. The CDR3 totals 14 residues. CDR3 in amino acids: CASSQKGLLNIQYF. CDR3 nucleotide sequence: TGCGCCAGCAGCCAGAAGGGCCTATTAAACATTCAGTACTTC.

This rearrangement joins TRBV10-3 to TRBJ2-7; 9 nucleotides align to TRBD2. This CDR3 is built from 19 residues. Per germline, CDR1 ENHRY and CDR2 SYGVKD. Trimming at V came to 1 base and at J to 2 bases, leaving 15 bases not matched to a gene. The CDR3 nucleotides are TGTGCCATCAGTGAGTGTCCTGGAGGAGGGGGACTAGCTCCCTACGAGCAGTACTTC. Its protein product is CAISECPGGGGLAPYEQYF.

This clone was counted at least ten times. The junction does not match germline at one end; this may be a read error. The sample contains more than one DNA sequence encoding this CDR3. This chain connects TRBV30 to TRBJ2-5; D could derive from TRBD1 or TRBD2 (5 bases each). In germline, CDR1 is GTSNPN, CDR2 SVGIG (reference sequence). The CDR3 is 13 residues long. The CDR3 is CAWSRGTAGTQYF. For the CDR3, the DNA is TGCGCCTGGAGTAGAGGGACGGCAGGGACCCAGTACTTC.

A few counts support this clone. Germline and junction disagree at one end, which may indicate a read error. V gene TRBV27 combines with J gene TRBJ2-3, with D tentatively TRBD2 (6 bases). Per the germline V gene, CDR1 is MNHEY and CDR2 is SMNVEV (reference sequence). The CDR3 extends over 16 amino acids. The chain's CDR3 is CAISLSRRGGTDTQYF. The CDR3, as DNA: TGTGCCATCAGTTTATCGAGGAGGGGAGGCACAGATACTCAGTATTTT.

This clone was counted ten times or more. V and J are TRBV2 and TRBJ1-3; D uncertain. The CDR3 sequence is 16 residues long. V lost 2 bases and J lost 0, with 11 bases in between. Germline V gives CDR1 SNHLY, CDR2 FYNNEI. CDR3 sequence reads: CASSERLLNSGNTIYF. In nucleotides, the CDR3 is TGTGCCAGCAGTGAAAGGCTCTTAAACTCTGGAAACACCATATATTTT.

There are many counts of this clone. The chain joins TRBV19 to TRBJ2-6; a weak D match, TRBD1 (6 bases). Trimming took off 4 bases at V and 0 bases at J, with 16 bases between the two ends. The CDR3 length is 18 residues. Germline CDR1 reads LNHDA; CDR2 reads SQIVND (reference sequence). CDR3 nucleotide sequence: TGTGCCAGTAGTAAAACAGGGACAACTTACTCTGGGGCCAACGTCCTGACTTTC. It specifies CASSKTGTTYSGANVLTF.

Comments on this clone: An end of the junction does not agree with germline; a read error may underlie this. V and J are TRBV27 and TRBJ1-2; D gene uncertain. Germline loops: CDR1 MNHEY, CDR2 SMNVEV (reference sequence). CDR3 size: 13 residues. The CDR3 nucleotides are TGTGCCAGCGCTAGCGGGGAGGGTGGTGGCTCCACCTTC. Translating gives CASASGEGGGSTF.

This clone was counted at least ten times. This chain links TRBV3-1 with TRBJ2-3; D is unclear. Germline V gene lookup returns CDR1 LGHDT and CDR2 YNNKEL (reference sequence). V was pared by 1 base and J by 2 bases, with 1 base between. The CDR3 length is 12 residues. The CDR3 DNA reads TGTGCCAGCAGCCAAGCCACAGATACGCAGTATTTT. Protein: CASSQATDTQYF.

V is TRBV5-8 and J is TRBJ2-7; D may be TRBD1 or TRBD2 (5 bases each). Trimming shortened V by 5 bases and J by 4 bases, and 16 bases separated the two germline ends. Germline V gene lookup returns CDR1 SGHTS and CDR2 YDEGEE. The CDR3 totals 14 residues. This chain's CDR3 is CASRGVIVGYEQYF. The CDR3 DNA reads TGTGCCAGCAGGGGGGTGATTGTCGGTTACGAGCAGTACTTC.

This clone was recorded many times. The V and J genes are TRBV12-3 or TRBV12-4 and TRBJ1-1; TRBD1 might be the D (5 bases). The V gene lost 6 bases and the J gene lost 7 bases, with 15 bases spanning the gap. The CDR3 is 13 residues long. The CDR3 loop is CASRKGTASEAFF. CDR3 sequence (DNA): TGTGCCAGCAGAAAGGGGACTGCTAGTGAAGCTTTCTTT.

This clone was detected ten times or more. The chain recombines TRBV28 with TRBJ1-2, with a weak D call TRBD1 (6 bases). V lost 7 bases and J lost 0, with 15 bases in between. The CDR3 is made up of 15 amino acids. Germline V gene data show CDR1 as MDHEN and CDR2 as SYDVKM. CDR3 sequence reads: CASMGHIAANYGYTF. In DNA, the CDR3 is TGTGCCAGCATGGGACACATAGCCGCTAACTATGGCTACACCTTC.

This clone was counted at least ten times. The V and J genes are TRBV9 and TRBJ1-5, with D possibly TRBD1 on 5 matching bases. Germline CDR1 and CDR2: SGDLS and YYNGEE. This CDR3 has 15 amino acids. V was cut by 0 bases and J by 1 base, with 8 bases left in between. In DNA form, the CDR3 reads TGTGCCAGCAGCGTAGATGGGGCGAGCAATCAGCCCCAGCATTTT. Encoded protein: CASSVDGASNQPQHF.

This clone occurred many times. The CDR3 region has the DNA TGTGCCAGCAGCCGAGGCAGGGGCGTTAATTCACCCCTCCACTTT. Translating gives CASSRGRGVNSPLHF. J is TRBJ1-6 and V is TRBV7-8; TRBD1 is a possible D gene (6 bases). Per the germline V gene, CDR1 is SGHVS and CDR2 is FQNEAQ. The CDR3 extends over 15 amino acids. Deletions cut 5 bases from V and 6 bases from J, with 14 bases between.

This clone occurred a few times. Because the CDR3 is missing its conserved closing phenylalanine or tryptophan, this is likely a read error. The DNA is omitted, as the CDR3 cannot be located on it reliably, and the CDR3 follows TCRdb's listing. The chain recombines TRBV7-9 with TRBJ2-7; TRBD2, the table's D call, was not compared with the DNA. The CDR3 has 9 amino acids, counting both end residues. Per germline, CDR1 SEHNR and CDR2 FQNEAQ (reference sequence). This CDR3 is CASSLDLAG.

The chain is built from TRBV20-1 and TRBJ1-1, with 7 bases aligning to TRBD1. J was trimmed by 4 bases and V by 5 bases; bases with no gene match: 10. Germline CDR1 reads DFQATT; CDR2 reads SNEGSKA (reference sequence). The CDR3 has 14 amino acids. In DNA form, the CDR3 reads TGCAGTGCTTTCCCGGGACAGTGTGGCACTGAAGCTTTCTTT. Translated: CSAFPGQCGTEAFF.